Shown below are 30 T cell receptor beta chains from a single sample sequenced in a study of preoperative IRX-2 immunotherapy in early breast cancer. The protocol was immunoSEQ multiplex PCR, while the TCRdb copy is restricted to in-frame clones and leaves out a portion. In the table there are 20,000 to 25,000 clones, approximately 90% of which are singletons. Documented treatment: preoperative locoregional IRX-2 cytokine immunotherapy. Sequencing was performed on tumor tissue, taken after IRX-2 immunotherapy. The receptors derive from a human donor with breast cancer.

CDR3 nucleotides: TGTGCCTGGAGTGGGCAGACAGAGACCCAGTACTTC. This encodes CAWSGQTETQYF. This sequence joins TRBV30 and TRBJ2-5; D gene unclear. V lost 1 base to trimming and J lost 4 bases, with 7 bases between them. Germline V gene sequence: CDR1 GTSNPN, CDR2 SVGIG (reference sequence). This CDR3 has 12 amino acids.

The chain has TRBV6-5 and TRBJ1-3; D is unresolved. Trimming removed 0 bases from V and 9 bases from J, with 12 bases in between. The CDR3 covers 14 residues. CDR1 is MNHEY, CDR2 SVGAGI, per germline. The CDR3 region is CASSYSPPSSTIYF. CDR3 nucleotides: TGTGCCAGCAGTTACTCGCCTCCAAGTTCCACCATATATTTT.

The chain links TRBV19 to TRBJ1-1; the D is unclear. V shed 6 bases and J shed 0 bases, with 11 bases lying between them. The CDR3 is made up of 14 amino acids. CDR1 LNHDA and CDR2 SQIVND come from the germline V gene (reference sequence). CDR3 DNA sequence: TGTGCCAGTAGATTCCAGCGCATGAACACTGAAGCTTTCTTT. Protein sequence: CASRFQRMNTEAFF.

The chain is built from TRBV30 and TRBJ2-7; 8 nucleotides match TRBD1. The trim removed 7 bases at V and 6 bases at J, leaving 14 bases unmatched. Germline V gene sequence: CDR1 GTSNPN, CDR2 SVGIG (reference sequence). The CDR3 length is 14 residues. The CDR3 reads CAFSPTGARGEQYF. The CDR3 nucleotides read TGTGCCTTTAGCCCGACAGGGGCGAGGGGCGAGCAGTACTTC.

CDR3 DNA sequence: TGTGCCAGCACCTCAGGGGTAGGGCCCCTCCACTTT. Translation: CASTSGVGPLHF. The chain links TRBV27 to TRBJ1-6, with D possibly TRBD1 on 6 matching bases. Deletions cut 7 bases from V and 13 bases from J, with 14 bases between. The CDR3 runs 12 residues. Germline-derived CDR1 and CDR2 are MNHEY and SMNVEV (reference sequence).

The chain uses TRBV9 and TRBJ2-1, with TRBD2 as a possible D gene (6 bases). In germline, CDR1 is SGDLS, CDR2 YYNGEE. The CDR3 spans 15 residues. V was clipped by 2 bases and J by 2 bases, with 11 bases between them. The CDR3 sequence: CASSVSGIPYNEQFF. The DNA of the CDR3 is TGTGCCAGCAGCGTTAGCGGCATCCCCTACAATGAGCAGTTCTTC. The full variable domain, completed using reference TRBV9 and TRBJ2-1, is DSGVTQTPKHLITATGQRVTLRCSPRSGDLSVYWYQQSLDQGLQFLIQYYNGEERAKGNILERFSAQQFPDLHSELNLSSLELGDSALYFCASSVSGIPYNEQFFGPGTRLTVL.

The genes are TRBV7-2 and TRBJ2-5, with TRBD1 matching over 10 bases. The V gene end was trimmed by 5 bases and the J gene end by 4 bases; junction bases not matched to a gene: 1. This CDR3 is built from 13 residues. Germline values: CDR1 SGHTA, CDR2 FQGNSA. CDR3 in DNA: TGTGCCAGCAGCCGGGACAGGGGAGAGACCCAGTACTTC. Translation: CASSRDRGETQYF.

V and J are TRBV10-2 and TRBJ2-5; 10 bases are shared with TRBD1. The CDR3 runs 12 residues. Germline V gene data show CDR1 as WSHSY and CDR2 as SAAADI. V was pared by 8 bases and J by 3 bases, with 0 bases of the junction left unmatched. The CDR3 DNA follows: TGCGCCAGCGGGACAGGGGAAGAGACCCAGTACTTC. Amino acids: CASGTGEETQYF.

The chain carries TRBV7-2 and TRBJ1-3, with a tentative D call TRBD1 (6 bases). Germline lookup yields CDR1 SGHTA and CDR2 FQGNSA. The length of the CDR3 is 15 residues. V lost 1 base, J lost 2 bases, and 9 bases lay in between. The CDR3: CASSLVQGPGNTIYF. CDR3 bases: TGTGCCAGCAGCTTAGTTCAGGGGCCTGGAAACACCATATATTTT.

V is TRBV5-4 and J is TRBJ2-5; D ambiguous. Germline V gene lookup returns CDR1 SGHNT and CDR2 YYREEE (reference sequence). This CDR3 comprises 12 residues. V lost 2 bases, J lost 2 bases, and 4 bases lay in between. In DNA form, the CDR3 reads TGTGCCAGCAGCTTTGGGCAAGAGACCCAGTACTTC. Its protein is CASSFGQETQYF.

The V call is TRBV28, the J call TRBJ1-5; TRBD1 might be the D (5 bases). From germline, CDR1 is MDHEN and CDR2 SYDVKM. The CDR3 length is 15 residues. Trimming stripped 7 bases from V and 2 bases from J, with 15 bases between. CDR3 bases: TGTGCCAGCACTGGACAATCTTGGCGCAATCAGCCCCAGCATTTT. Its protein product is CASTGQSWRNQPQHF.

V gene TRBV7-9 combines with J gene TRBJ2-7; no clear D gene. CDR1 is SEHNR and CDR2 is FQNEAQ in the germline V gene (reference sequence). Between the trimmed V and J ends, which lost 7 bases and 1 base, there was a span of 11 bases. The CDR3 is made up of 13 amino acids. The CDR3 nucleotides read TGTGCCAGCACCCCCGTCGGGTCCTACGAGCAGTACTTC. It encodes CASTPVGSYEQYF.

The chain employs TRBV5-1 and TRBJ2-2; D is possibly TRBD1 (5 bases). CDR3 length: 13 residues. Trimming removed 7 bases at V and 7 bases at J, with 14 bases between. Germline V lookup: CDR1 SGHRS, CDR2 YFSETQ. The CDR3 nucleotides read TGCGCCAGCCAATCAGGGTTTGTCGGGGAGCTGTTTTTT. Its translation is CASQSGFVGELFF.

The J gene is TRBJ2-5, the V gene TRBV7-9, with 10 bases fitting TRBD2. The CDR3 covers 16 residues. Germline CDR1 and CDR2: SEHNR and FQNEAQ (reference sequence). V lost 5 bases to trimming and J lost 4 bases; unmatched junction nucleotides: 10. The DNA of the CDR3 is TGTGCCAGCAGCCCACCGGGACTAGCGTCGATAGAGACCCAGTACTTC. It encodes CASSPPGLASIETQYF.

CDR3 nucleotide sequence: TGTGCCAGCAGCGTTACAGGGTTCTATGGCTACACCTTC. Amino acids: CASSVTGFYGYTF. The chain joins TRBV9 to TRBJ1-2; D is possibly TRBD1 (6 bases). This CDR3 is 13 amino acids long. The V end was cut by 2 bases, the J end by 4 bases, with 9 bases between. CDR1 SGDLS and CDR2 YYNGEE come from the germline V gene. Full variable domain (remainder filled in from reference TRBV9 and TRBJ1-2): DSGVTQTPKHLITATGQRVTLRCSPRSGDLSVYWYQQSLDQGLQFLIQYYNGEERAKGNILERFSAQQFPDLHSELNLSSLELGDSALYFCASSVTGFYGYTFGSGTRLTVV.

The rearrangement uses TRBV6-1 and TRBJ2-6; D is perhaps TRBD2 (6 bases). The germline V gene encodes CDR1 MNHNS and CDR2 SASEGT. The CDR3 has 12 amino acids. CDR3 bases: TGTGTCTCGGGAGTAGGGGCCAACGTCCTGACTTTC. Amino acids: CVSGVGANVLTF.

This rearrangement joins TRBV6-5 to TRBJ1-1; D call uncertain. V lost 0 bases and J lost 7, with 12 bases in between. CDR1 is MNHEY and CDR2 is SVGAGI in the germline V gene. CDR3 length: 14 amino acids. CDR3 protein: CASSYSFGQDEAFF. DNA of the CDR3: TGTGCCAGCAGTTACTCGTTTGGTCAGGATGAAGCTTTCTTT.

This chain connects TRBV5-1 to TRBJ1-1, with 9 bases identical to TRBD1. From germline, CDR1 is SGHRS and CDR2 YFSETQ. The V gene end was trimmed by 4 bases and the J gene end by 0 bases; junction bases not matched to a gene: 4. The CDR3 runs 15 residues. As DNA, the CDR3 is TGCGCCAGCAGCGCGGGGACAGGGATGAACACTGAAGCTTTCTTT. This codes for CASSAGTGMNTEAFF. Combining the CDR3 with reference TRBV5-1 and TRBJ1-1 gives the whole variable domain KAGVTQTPRYLIKTRGQQVTLSCSPISGHRSVSWYQQTPGQGLQFLFEYFSETQRNKGNFPGRFSGRQFSNSRSEMNVSTLELGDSALYLCASSAGTGMNTEAFFGQGTRLTVV.

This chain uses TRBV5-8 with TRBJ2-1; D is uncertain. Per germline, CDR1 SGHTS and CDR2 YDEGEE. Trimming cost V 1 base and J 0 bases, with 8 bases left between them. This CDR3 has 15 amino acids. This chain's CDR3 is CASSLIRSSYNEQFF. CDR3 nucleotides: TGTGCCAGCAGCTTGATACGGAGCTCCTACAATGAGCAGTTCTTC.

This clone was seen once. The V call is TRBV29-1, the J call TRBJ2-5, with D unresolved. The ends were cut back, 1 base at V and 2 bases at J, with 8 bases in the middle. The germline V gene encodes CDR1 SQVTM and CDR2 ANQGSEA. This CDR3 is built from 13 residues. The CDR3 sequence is CSVEGHLQETQYF. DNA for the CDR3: TGCAGCGTTGAAGGACACCTACAAGAGACCCAGTACTTC.

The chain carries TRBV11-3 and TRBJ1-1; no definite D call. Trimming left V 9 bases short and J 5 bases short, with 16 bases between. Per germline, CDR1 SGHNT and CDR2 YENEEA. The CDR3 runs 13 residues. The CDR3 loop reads CASSTEGGTEAFF. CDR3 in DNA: TGTGCCAGTAGCACCGAAGGAGGGACTGAAGCTTTCTTT.

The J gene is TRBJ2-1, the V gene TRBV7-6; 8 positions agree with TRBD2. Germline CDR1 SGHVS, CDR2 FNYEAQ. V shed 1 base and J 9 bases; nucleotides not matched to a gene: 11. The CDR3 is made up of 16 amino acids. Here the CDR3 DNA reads TGTGCCAGCAGCTTAGTGGGGACTAGGGACGGAGGTGAGCAGTTCTTC. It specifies CASSLVGTRDGGEQFF.

The CDR3 region is CASSDIIRRNSPLHF. The CDR3 nucleotides read TGCGCCAGCAGTGACATAATCCGACGGAATTCACCCCTCCACTTT. The chain is built from TRBV10-2 and TRBJ1-6; D is uncertain. The germline CDR1 and CDR2 sequences are WSHSY and SAAADI. This CDR3 region has 15 residues. The V end lost 3 bases, the J end lost 7 bases, and 13 bases lay between the germline ends.

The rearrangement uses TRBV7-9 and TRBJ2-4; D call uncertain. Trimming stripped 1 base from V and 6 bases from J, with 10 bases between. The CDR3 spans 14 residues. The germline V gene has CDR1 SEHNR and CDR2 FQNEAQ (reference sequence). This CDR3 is CASSLDVFPNIQYF. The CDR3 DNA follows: TGTGCCAGCAGCTTAGACGTTTTCCCAAACATTCAGTACTTC.

CDR3 nucleotides: TGTGCCATCGGCCCGACAGGGGATAAAGAGACCCAGTACTTC. Amino acids: CAIGPTGDKETQYF. The genes are TRBV10-3 and TRBJ2-5, with 8 bases that match TRBD1. The V gene's germline CDR1 is ENHRY and CDR2 SYGVKD. The CDR3 consists of 14 residues. Unmatched junction bases numbered 8, after V lost 8 bases and J lost 3 bases.

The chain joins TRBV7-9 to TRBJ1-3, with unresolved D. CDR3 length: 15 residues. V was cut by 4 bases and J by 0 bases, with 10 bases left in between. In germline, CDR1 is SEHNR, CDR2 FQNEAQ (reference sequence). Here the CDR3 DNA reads TGTGCCAGCAGCTCCGAGGATTTCTCTGGAAACACCATATATTTT. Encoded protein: CASSSEDFSGNTIYF.

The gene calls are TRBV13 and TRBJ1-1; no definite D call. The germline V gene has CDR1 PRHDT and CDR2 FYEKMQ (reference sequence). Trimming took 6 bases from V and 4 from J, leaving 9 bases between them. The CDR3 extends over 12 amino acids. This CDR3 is CASRLGGTEAFF. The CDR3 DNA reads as TGTGCCAGCAGGTTGGGCGGCACTGAAGCTTTCTTT.

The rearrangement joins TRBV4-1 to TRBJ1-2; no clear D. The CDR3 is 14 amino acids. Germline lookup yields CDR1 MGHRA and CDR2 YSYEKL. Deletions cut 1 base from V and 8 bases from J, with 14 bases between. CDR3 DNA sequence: TGCGCCAGCAGCCAAGTCGGGGAGCTAAGGGGCTACACCTTC. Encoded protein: CASSQVGELRGYTF.

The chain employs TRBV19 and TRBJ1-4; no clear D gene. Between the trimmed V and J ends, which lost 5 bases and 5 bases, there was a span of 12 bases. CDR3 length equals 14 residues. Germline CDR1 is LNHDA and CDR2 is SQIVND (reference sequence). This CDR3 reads CASSLKTGNEKLFF. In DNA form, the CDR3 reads TGTGCCAGTAGTCTTAAGACGGGGAATGAAAAACTGTTTTTT.

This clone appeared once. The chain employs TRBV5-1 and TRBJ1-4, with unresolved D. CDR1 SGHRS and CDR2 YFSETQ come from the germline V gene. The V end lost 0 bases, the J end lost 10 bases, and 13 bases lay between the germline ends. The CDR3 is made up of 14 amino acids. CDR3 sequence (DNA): TGCGCCAGCAGCTTGGATCCGGGTTCCGGAAAACTGTTTTTT. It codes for CASSLDPGSGKLFF.